These T cell receptor beta chains were read from a single sample in a study of blood T cell repertoires in COVID-19. Clones were sequenced by immunoSEQ multiplex PCR, and TCRdb holds only the in-frame ones, with some missing. The table lists about 190,000 clones, 90% of them singletons, with roughly 0.56% in the top ten. Source material: peripheral blood. All receptors come from a man aged 50 or older with acute or convalescent COVID-19. Each CDR3 is given with its conserved first and last residue. A D gene is named only where the DNA matches it firmly. Rows may omit the clone size; those that give it use once, few, many or a size class.

D: -
J: TRBJ2-6
length: 16
V: TRBV7-9
size: -
CDR3: CASSLMGLSGANVLTF
DNA: TGTGCCAGCAGCTTAATGGGCCTCTCTGGGGCCAACGTCCTGACTTTC

D: -
J: TRBJ1-2
length: 14
V: TRBV5-1
size: -
CDR3: CASSLEYGGYGYTF
DNA: TGCGCCAGCAGCTTGGAGTACGGGGGCTATGGCTACACCTTC

D: -
J: TRBJ2-2
length: 14
V: TRBV28
size: once
CDR3: CASSLHGRTGELFF
DNA: TGTGCCAGCAGTTTACATGGGCGCACCGGGGAGCTGTTTTTT

D: -
J: TRBJ1-2
length: 13
V: TRBV10-3
size: -
CDR3: CAISDEQDGGYTF
DNA: TGTGCCATCAGTGACGAACAGGACGGTGGCTACACCTTC

D: TRBD1
J: TRBJ1-6
length: 16
V: TRBV7-2
size: once
CDR3: CASTPGGNAYNSPLHF
DNA: TGTGCCAGCACCCCAGGGGGAAATGCCTATAATTCACCCCTCCACTTT

D: -
J: TRBJ2-3
length: 15
V: TRBV27
size: -
CDR3: CASSLAGAYTDTQYF
DNA: TGTGCCAGCAGTTTAGCGGGGGCCTACACAGATACGCAGTATTTT

D: TRBD1
J: TRBJ1-1
length: 17
V: TRBV3-1/TRBV3-2
size: -
CDR3: CASSIRRQGWGRTEAFF
DNA: TGTGCCAGCAGCATTCGACGACAGGGGTGGGGACGCACTGAAGCTTTCTTT

D: -
J: TRBJ1-2
length: 15
V: TRBV10-3
size: once
CDR3: CAISESIEGSYGYTF
DNA: TGTGCCATCAGTGAGTCGATCGAGGGAAGCTATGGCTACACCTTC

D: TRBD1
J: TRBJ1-5
length: 16
V: TRBV27
size: once
CDR3: CASSSRRTGDNQPQHF
DNA: TGTGCCAGCAGTTCTCGACGGACAGGGGACAATCAGCCCCAGCATTTT

D: TRBD2
J: TRBJ2-1
length: 14
V: TRBV29-1
size: -
CDR3: CSGTGTSGTDEQFF
DNA: TGCAGCGGCACCGGGACTAGCGGGACCGATGAGCAGTTCTTC

D: TRBD1
J: TRBJ2-1
length: 14
V: TRBV25-1
size: -
CDR3: CASSSGQGYNEQFF
DNA: TGTGCCAGCAGCTCCGGACAGGGATACAATGAGCAGTTCTTC

D: -
J: TRBJ2-2
length: 15
V: TRBV16
size: -
CDR3: CASSQSPGNTGELFF
DNA: TGTGCCAGCAGCCAATCCCCGGGGAACACCGGGGAGCTGTTTTTT

D: TRBD2
J: TRBJ2-1
length: 18
V: TRBV7-2
size: once
CDR3: CASSLVPALAGGNNEQFF
DNA: TGTGCCAGCAGCTTAGTCCCCGCACTAGCGGGAGGGAACAATGAGCAGTTCTTC

D: TRBD2
J: TRBJ2-3
length: 15
V: TRBV11-2
size: -
CDR3: CASSLLAGATDTQYF
DNA: TGTGCCAGCAGCTTACTAGCGGGGGCCACAGATACGCAGTATTTT

D: -
J: TRBJ1-1
length: 14
V: TRBV7-2
size: -
CDR3: CASSLEWSGTEAFF
DNA: TGTGCCAGCAGCTTAGAGTGGAGCGGCACTGAAGCTTTCTTT

D: TRBD1
J: TRBJ1-6
length: 16
V: TRBV5-1
size: -
CDR3: CASSLEGQGYNSPLHF
DNA: TGCGCCAGCAGCTTGGAGGGACAGGGCTATAATTCACCCCTCCACTTT

D: TRBD2
J: TRBJ2-5
length: 14
V: TRBV28
size: -
CDR3: CATRGGGVQETQYF
DNA: TGTGCCACCCGGGGCGGGGGGGTCCAAGAGACCCAGTACTTC

D: -
J: TRBJ2-7
length: 15
V: TRBV9
size: -
CDR3: CASSPEGQALYEQYF
DNA: TGTGCCAGCAGCCCAGAGGGCCAGGCCCTTTACGAGCAGTACTTC

D: -
J: TRBJ1-2
length: 12
V: TRBV6-2/TRBV6-3
size: -
CDR3: CASSRRGNGYTF
DNA: TGTGCCAGCAGCCGACGGGGAAATGGCTACACCTTC

D: TRBD1
J: TRBJ2-2
length: 14
V: TRBV28
size: -
CDR3: CASSSGQGTGELFF
DNA: TGTGCCAGCAGTTCCGGACAGGGCACCGGGGAGCTGTTTTTT

D: TRBD1
J: TRBJ1-4
length: 14
V: TRBV6-6
size: -
CDR3: CASSLGTANEKLFF
DNA: TGTGCCAGCAGTCTCGGGACAGCTAATGAAAAACTGTTTTTT

D: -
J: TRBJ1-5
length: 14
V: TRBV28
size: -
CDR3: CASSSTIPGQPQHF
DNA: TGTGCCAGCAGTTCCACAATCCCAGGGCAGCCCCAGCATTTT

D: -
J: TRBJ1-3
length: 14
V: TRBV29-1
size: -
CDR3: CSVTDQSSGNTIYF
DNA: TGCAGCGTGACAGACCAGAGTTCTGGAAACACCATATATTTT

D: TRBD2
J: TRBJ2-5
length: 15
V: TRBV28
size: -
CDR3: CASSSGLAGVETQYF
DNA: TGTGCCAGCAGTTCGGGACTAGCGGGAGTGGAGACCCAGTACTTC

D: TRBD2
J: TRBJ2-1
length: 15
V: TRBV2
size: -
CDR3: CASSGEAGGLNEQFF
DNA: TGTGCCAGCAGCGGGGAAGCGGGAGGGCTCAATGAGCAGTTCTTC

D: -
J: TRBJ1-2
length: 13
V: TRBV5-1
size: -
CDR3: CASSLAQGDGYTF
DNA: TGCGCCAGCAGCTTGGCACAGGGAGATGGCTACACCTTC

D: TRBD1
J: TRBJ1-2
length: 13
V: TRBV2
size: -
CDR3: CAPRGQGPYGYTF
DNA: TGTGCCCCAAGGGGACAGGGCCCCTATGGCTACACCTTC

D: TRBD2
J: TRBJ2-1
length: 15
V: TRBV11-3
size: -
CDR3: CASSVSGGRYNEQFF
DNA: TGTGCCAGCAGCGTCAGCGGGGGGAGATACAATGAGCAGTTCTTC

D: TRBD1
J: TRBJ1-1
length: 16
V: TRBV7-6
size: -
CDR3: CASSLGTGGTNTEAFF
DNA: TGTGCCAGCAGCTTAGGGACAGGGGGTACGAACACTGAAGCTTTCTTT

D: -
J: TRBJ1-6
length: 16
V: TRBV19
size: once
CDR3: CASTAEPNSYNSPLHF
DNA: TGTGCCAGTACCGCGGAGCCCAACTCCTATAATTCACCCCTCCACTTT

D: -
J: TRBJ2-1
length: 16
V: TRBV28
size: once
CDR3: CASSPPAAVRGLEQFF
DNA: TGTGCCAGCAGTCCCCCGGCCGCGGTAAGGGGCCTCGAGCAGTTCTTC

D: TRBD1
J: TRBJ2-1
length: 14
V: TRBV27
size: few
CDR3: CASRGNRGRSEQFF
DNA: TGTGCCAGCAGAGGAAACAGGGGGCGAAGTGAGCAGTTCTTC

D: -
J: TRBJ2-1
length: 16
V: TRBV5-8
size: -
CDR3: CASSPFSPVEGNEQFF
DNA: TGTGCCAGCAGCCCCTTTAGCCCGGTCGAGGGCAATGAGCAGTTCTTC

D: -
J: TRBJ1-5
length: 16
V: TRBV21-1
size: few
CDR3: CASSKGTGVSNQPQHF
DNA: TGTGCCAGCAGCAAAGGGACAGGGGTTAGCAATCAGCCCCAGCATTTT

D: TRBD2
J: TRBJ2-5
length: 15
V: TRBV10-2
size: -
CDR3: CASSGTSGEEETQYF
DNA: TGCGCCAGCAGCGGGACTAGCGGCGAAGAAGAGACCCAGTACTTC

D: -
J: TRBJ1-2
length: 16
V: TRBV11-3
size: -
CDR3: CASSAGVGKSNYGYTF
DNA: TGTGCCAGCAGCGCAGGGGTGGGTAAGTCTAACTATGGCTACACCTTC

D: -
J: TRBJ2-2
length: 17
V: TRBV4-3
size: -
CDR3: CASSEYGRHSNTGELFF
DNA: TGCGCCAGCAGCGAATACGGGAGACATTCGAACACCGGGGAGCTGTTTTTT

D: TRBD2
J: TRBJ2-3
length: 16
V: TRBV6-2/TRBV6-3
size: -
CDR3: CASSRPLAGGSDTQYF
DNA: TGTGCCAGCAGCCGTCCACTAGCGGGGGGATCAGATACGCAGTATTTT

D: TRBD1
J: TRBJ2-2
length: 15
V: TRBV5-1
size: -
CDR3: CASSLGDRDTGELFF
DNA: TGCGCCAGCAGCTTGGGGGACAGGGACACCGGGGAGCTGTTTTTT

D: -
J: TRBJ2-2
length: 15
V: TRBV9
size: -
CDR3: CASRLSPPGAGELFF
DNA: TGTGCCAGCCGTCTAAGCCCCCCGGGGGCCGGGGAGCTGTTTTTT

D: -
J: TRBJ2-1
length: 14
V: TRBV10-3
size: once
CDR3: CAISQTVSYNEQFF
DNA: TGTGCCATCAGTCAGACAGTATCCTACAATGAGCAGTTCTTC

D: TRBD2
J: TRBJ2-1
length: 13
V: TRBV6-5
size: -
CDR3: CASGTSGPSVQFF
DNA: TGTGCCAGCGGGACTAGCGGGCCATCTGTACAGTTCTTC

D: -
J: TRBJ1-1
length: 16
V: TRBV6-6
size: -
CDR3: CASSYPTSHGDTEAFF
DNA: TGTGCCAGCAGTTACCCTACCTCGCACGGGGACACTGAAGCTTTCTTT

D: -
J: TRBJ1-3
length: 14
V: TRBV7-2
size: once
CDR3: CASRPPGSGNTIYF
DNA: TGTGCCAGCAGACCCCCGGGGTCTGGAAACACCATATATTTT

D: -
J: TRBJ1-1
length: 14
V: TRBV5-1
size: -
CDR3: CASSVAGFVTEAFF
DNA: TGCGCCAGCAGTGTAGCAGGGTTTGTCACTGAAGCTTTCTTT

D: -
J: TRBJ2-1
length: 11
V: TRBV10-1
size: -
CDR3: CASRSGDEQFF
DNA: TGCGCCAGCCGTTCAGGGGATGAGCAGTTCTTC

D: -
J: TRBJ2-3
length: 16
V: TRBV28
size: -
CDR3: CASRPRGARSTDTQYF
DNA: TGTGCCAGCAGGCCCCGGGGGGCGAGGAGCACAGATACGCAGTATTTT

D: -
J: TRBJ1-2
length: 15
V: TRBV5-5
size: -
CDR3: CASSLAGHGIYGYTF
DNA: TGTGCCAGCAGCTTGGCGGGACATGGGATCTATGGCTACACCTTC

D: -
J: TRBJ1-6
length: 13
V: TRBV27
size: -
CDR3: CASRWQGDSPLHF
DNA: TGTGCCAGCCGTTGGCAGGGTGATTCACCCCTCCACTTT

D: -
J: TRBJ2-7
length: 13
V: TRBV28
size: -
CDR3: CASRGTYSYEQYF
DNA: TGTGCCAGCAGAGGGACATACTCCTACGAGCAGTACTTC